Below, 4 T cell receptor beta chains from the same sample are listed, as sequenced in a study of blood T cell repertoires in COVID-19. TCRdb's copy holds only in-frame clones and misses some; the assay was immunoSEQ multiplex PCR. The repertoire includes 100,000 to 150,000 clones, around 80% of them detected once, and 30% to 45% sits in the top ten. Sequencing was performed on peripheral blood. These receptors were taken from a man between 40 and 49 years old with active or convalescent COVID-19.

This clone was recorded a few times. This chain connects TRBV10-3 to TRBJ1-2; TRBD1 aligns across 9 bases. V gave up 5 bases and J gave up 2 bases; unmatched junction bases: 9. The CDR3 has 16 residues. The germline gives CDR1 ENHRY, CDR2 SYGVKD. This chain's CDR3 is CAISKTGGTFNYGYTF. Written as DNA, the CDR3 is TGTGCCATCAGTAAGACAGGGGGGACTTTCAACTATGGCTACACCTTC.

V is TRBV27 and J is TRBJ1-2, with no clear D. The germline V gene has CDR1 MNHEY and CDR2 SMNVEV (reference sequence). V was cut by 7 bases and J by 0 bases, with 9 bases left in between. The CDR3 is 13 amino acids. Here the CDR3 DNA reads TGTGCCAGCACGTTCAGATCTAACTATGGCTACACCTTC. The encoded protein is CASTFRSNYGYTF.

The gene calls are TRBV9 and TRBJ2-7, with 7 nucleotides matching TRBD2. The CDR3 is 16 amino acids. J gave up 0 bases and V 4 bases, and 10 bases lay outside the gene matches. Germline values: CDR1 SGDLS, CDR2 YYNGEE. In nucleotides, the CDR3 is TGTGCCAGCAGCCGTAGTTGGGGGGGAAGCTCCTACGAGCAGTACTTC. Translating gives CASSRSWGGSSYEQYF. Variable domain in full (rest from reference TRBV9 and TRBJ2-7): DSGVTQTPKHLITATGQRVTLRCSPRSGDLSVYWYQQSLDQGLQFLIQYYNGEERAKGNILERFSAQQFPDLHSELNLSSLELGDSALYFCASSRSWGGSSYEQYFGPGTRLTVT.

Only one count was recorded for this clone. The chain has TRBV9 and TRBJ2-7; TRBD1 agrees at 7 bases. Germline CDR1 reads SGDLS; CDR2 reads YYNGEE. Losses at the gene ends were 2 bases for V and 4 bases for J; bases not matched to a gene: 6. This CDR3 contains 14 residues. The CDR3 DNA reads as TGTGCCAGCAGCGTCGGGACAGCTAATTACGAGCAGTACTTC. It translates to CASSVGTANYEQYF.